A single sample gave rise to the 11 T cell receptor beta chains below, sequenced in a study of T cell responses to AZD1222 COVID-19 vaccine. Clones were read by immunoSEQ multiplex PCR, and TCRdb kept only the in-frame ones, dropping some. The table records approximately 160,000 clones, around nine tenths of them present only once. This material consisted of peripheral blood, taken on day 0 of AZD1222 vaccination. Every receptor here comes from an adult in good health.

This clone was detected only once. The chain carries TRBV11-3 and TRBJ2-1, with 11 bases matching TRBD2. V lost 0 bases, J lost 8 bases, and 6 bases stayed unmatched. This CDR3 region has 16 residues. The germline CDR1 and CDR2 sequences are SGHNT and YENEEA. CDR3 nucleotide sequence: TGTGCCAGCAGCTTAGATGGGACTAGCGGTCTGGATGAGCAGTTCTTC. Protein product: CASSLDGTSGLDEQFF.

The chain has TRBV3-1 (or the pseudogene TRBV3-2) and TRBJ1-5; no clear D. The CDR3 consists of 16 residues. With 4 bases removed from V and 2 bases from J, the gap between germline ends came to 15 bases. CDR1 is LGHDT, CDR2 YNNKEL, per germline (reference sequence). The CDR3 DNA sequence: TGTGCCAGCAGCCCCAGAGAGGGCGGCGGCAATCAGCCCCAGCATTTT. It translates to CASSPREGGGNQPQHF.

This rearrangement joins TRBV5-1 to TRBJ2-5; TRBD2 matches at 8 bases. V lost 4 bases, J lost 5 bases, and 7 bases stayed unmatched. Germline V gene lookup returns CDR1 SGHRS and CDR2 YFSETQ. The CDR3 spans 14 residues. CDR3 sequence: CASSRGGQEETQYF. The CDR3 DNA reads as TGCGCCAGCAGCCGCGGGGGGCAGGAGGAGACCCAGTACTTC.

The chain links TRBV7-2 to TRBJ1-4; 7 bases map to TRBD1. The junction had 2 bases not matched to a gene; V was cut back by 2 bases and J by 8 bases. The CDR3 length is 13 residues. Germline V gene data show CDR1 as SGHTA and CDR2 as FQGNSA. Written as DNA, the CDR3 is TGTGCCAGCAGCTTAATCAGGGGGGAAAAACTGTTTTTT. Its translation is CASSLIRGEKLFF.

The rearrangement joins TRBV4-2 to TRBJ2-5; weak D call: TRBD2 (6 bases). The V end was cut by 3 bases, the J end by 5 bases, with 16 bases between. CDR3 length: 15 residues. Germline CDR1 reads LGHNA; CDR2 reads YNFKEQ. The CDR3 region has the DNA TGTGCCAGCAGCCAGCAGGGAAGCCGGGAGGAGACCCAGTACTTC. It is translated as CASSQQGSREETQYF.

The chain is built from TRBV6-5 and TRBJ2-7; D remains ambiguous. Germline V gene lookup returns CDR1 MNHEY and CDR2 SVGAGI. Trimming removed 5 bases from V and 2 bases from J, with 13 bases in between. The CDR3 runs 14 residues. CDR3 sequence reads: CASSHRDGTYEQYF. CDR3 in DNA: TGTGCCAGCAGTCACAGAGATGGGACCTACGAGCAGTACTTC.

This clone was counted a few times. V and J are TRBV18 and TRBJ1-6; TRBD1 agrees at 7 bases. CDR3 length: 15 amino acids. The J segment lost 2 bases and the V segment lost 5 bases, leaving 3 bases of the junction unmatched. Germline values: CDR1 KGHSH, CDR2 LQKENI. CDR3 sequence (DNA): TGTGCCAGCTCATCCGACAGGGCCTATAATTCACCCCTCCACTTT. This gives the protein CASSSDRAYNSPLHF.

The V and J genes are TRBV7-2 and TRBJ2-7; 9 bases match TRBD1. CDR1 is SGHTA, CDR2 FQGNSA, per germline. The V and J ends lost 5 bases and 6 bases, in that order; junction bases with no gene match: 11. The CDR3 has 15 amino acids. The CDR3 DNA follows: TGTGCCAGCAGCGCAGCGGACAGGGGTGGGGTCGAGCAGTACTTC. As protein: CASSAADRGGVEQYF.

The rearrangement uses TRBV6-6 and TRBJ1-1, with D uncertain. Germline values: CDR1 MNHNY, CDR2 SVGAGI (reference sequence). With 6 bases removed from V and 6 bases from J, the gap between germline ends came to 11 bases. The CDR3 has 12 amino acids. CDR3 loop: CASRPGGAEAFF. CDR3 DNA sequence: TGTGCCAGCAGGCCCGGCGGGGCTGAAGCTTTCTTT.

This clone was seen once. The rearrangement joins TRBV5-5 to TRBJ1-1, with 9 nucleotides matching TRBD1. Germline V gene sequence: CDR1 SGHKS, CDR2 YYEKEE (reference sequence). V dropped 4 bases and J dropped 5; count of bases not matched to a gene: 6. This CDR3 contains 14 residues. The CDR3 loop is CASSPGTGRTEAFF. The CDR3 bases are TGTGCCAGCAGCCCCGGGACAGGGAGGACTGAAGCTTTCTTT. The full variable domain, completed using reference TRBV5-5 and TRBJ1-1, is DAGVTQSPTHLIKTRGQQVTLRCSPISGHKSVSWYQQVLGQGPQFIFQYYEKEERGRGNFPDRFSARQFPNYSSELNVNALLLGDSALYLCASSPGTGRTEAFFGQGTRLTVV.

This chain links TRBV21-1 with TRBJ2-1; the D segment call TRBD1 is taken from the table without a DNA check. TRBV21-1 is a pseudogene locus. The CDR3 runs to 16 residues. The CDR3, as DNA: TGTGCCAGCAGCAAAGAACGGACAGGGGGTTGGGATGAGCAGTTCTTC. Amino acids: CASSKERTGGWDEQFF.